Shown below are 23 T cell receptor beta chains from a single sample sequenced in a study of cytomegalovirus exposure and HLA in healthy donors (dated by TCRdb to 2016 to 2017). Library generation was performed with the immunoSEQ multiplex PCR assay. For the multiplex PCR, a mixture combining 60 forward primers for TCR Vbeta segments and 13 reverse primers for TCR Jbeta segments was used. TCRdb carries this immuneACCESS record with in-frame sequences only. Its versions omit some clonotypes, under half of them owing to an unresolved V gene in the studies checked, with the rest unexplained. The table for this sample lists about 150,000 clones; less than 85% of them were counted only once. About 4.9% of the sample lies in the top ten. Specimen: PBMCs. The source of these receptors is a man younger than 35 in good health and CMV-seronegative.

The chain joins TRBV28 to TRBJ1-5; TRBD1 agrees at 8 bases. Germline V gene sequence: CDR1 MDHEN, CDR2 SYDVKM. V was pared by 5 bases and J by 11 bases, with 23 bases of the junction left unmatched. This CDR3 spans 18 amino acids. In DNA form, the CDR3 reads TGTGCCAGCAGTCCATCAATCTACCCGGACAGGGTTGGTCTTTCCCAGCATTTT. It yields the protein CASSPSIYPDRVGLSQHF.

This chain joins TRBV7-8 and TRBJ2-7, with no clear D. CDR1 and CDR2 (germline): SGHVS, FQNEAQ. Trimming stripped 3 bases from V and 4 bases from J, with 13 bases between. This CDR3 spans 14 amino acids. CDR3: CASSLSNTHYEQYF. As DNA, the CDR3 is TGTGCCAGCAGCTTGTCTAATACCCATTACGAGCAGTACTTC.

The rearrangement links TRBV19 to TRBJ1-5; 7 bases agree with TRBD1. V dropped 5 bases and J dropped 7; count of bases not matched to a gene: 8. This CDR3 contains 14 residues. CDR1 and CDR2 (germline): LNHDA, SQIVND (reference sequence). The CDR3 nucleotides read TGTGCCAGTAGTGCGACAGGGTTGAACCAGCCCCAGCATTTT. Encoded protein: CASSATGLNQPQHF.

CDR3 coding DNA: TGTGCCAGCAGCTCCCATAGGGGCTCTTACGAGCAGTACTTC. Translated, it gives CASSSHRGSYEQYF. The gene calls are TRBV5-8 and TRBJ2-7; D is possibly TRBD1 (5 bases). The CDR3 contains 14 residues. In germline, CDR1 is SGHTS, CDR2 YDEGEE. With 3 bases removed from V and 4 bases from J, the gap between germline ends came to 14 bases.

This sequence joins TRBV27 and TRBJ1-2, with 8 bases fitting TRBD1. The CDR3 covers 15 residues. Germline CDR1 and CDR2: MNHEY and SMNVEV (reference sequence). V shed 7 bases, J shed 3 bases, and the junction held 10 bases outside the gene matches. The CDR3 DNA is TGTGCCAGCACTCAAGATGGGACAGGACACTATGGCTACACCTTC. This gives the protein CASTQDGTGHYGYTF.

The chain links TRBV29-1 to TRBJ2-1, with TRBD2 identical over 7 bases. The germline gives CDR1 SQVTM, CDR2 ANQGSEA. The V segment lost 4 bases and the J segment 14 bases; nucleotides outside the gene matches: 5. The CDR3 is 10 residues long. The CDR3: CSVGAGVEFF. Written as DNA, the CDR3 is TGCAGCGTTGGGGCGGGAGTGGAGTTCTTC.

The chain joins TRBV28 to TRBJ2-6; 7 bases agree with TRBD1. This CDR3 region has 16 residues. Germline V gene lookup returns CDR1 MDHEN and CDR2 SYDVKM. Unmatched junction bases numbered 7, after V lost 4 bases and J lost 4 bases. The CDR3 DNA sequence: TGTGCCAGCAGTTCCCCCAGGGGGTCCGGGGCCAACGTCCTGACTTTC. It codes for CASSSPRGSGANVLTF.

This rearrangement joins TRBV9 to TRBJ1-3; the D gene is possibly TRBD1 (5 bases). The CDR3 is made up of 13 amino acids. V shed 4 bases and J shed 1 base, with 6 bases lying between them. Germline CDR1 SGDLS, CDR2 YYNGEE. The CDR3 region has the DNA TGTGCCAGCAGCCCAGGGTCTGGAAACACCATATATTTT. Translation: CASSPGSGNTIYF.

CDR3 DNA: TGTGCCAGCAATTTCAACCGTGGGGGAGGCTATGGCTACACCTTC. This sequence encodes CASNFNRGGGYGYTF. This chain links TRBV6-1 with TRBJ1-2; maybe TRBD1 (5 bases). The CDR3 is 15 residues long. CDR1 and CDR2 (germline): MNHNS, SASEGT. The V end was cut by 7 bases, the J end by 4 bases, with 19 bases between.

This clone was found a few times. This sequence joins TRBV5-1 and TRBJ2-5; D is ambiguous. Deletions cut 0 bases from V and 0 bases from J, with 9 bases between. The CDR3 spans 15 residues. The germline CDR1 and CDR2 sequences are SGHRS and YFSETQ. The CDR3: CASSLALADQETQYF. The CDR3 bases are TGCGCCAGCAGCTTGGCTTTAGCTGACCAAGAGACCCAGTACTTC.

The rearrangement uses TRBV29-1 and TRBJ2-2; the D gene is possibly TRBD1 (6 bases). Trimming took 6 bases from V and 1 from J, leaving 9 bases between them. CDR3 size: 13 residues. CDR1 SQVTM and CDR2 ANQGSEA come from the germline V gene. CDR3 in amino acids: CSVGQVNTGELFF. CDR3 sequence (DNA): TGCAGCGTGGGACAAGTGAACACCGGGGAGCTGTTTTTT.

This clone showed up just once. The gene calls are TRBV18 and TRBJ2-1; TRBD2 matches at 9 bases. CDR1 and CDR2 from the germline V gene are KGHSH and LQKENI. The J segment lost 3 bases and the V segment lost 4 bases, leaving 4 bases of the junction unmatched. The CDR3 runs to 15 residues. CDR3 DNA sequence: TGTGCCAGCTCACAGACTAGCGGCTTCTACAATGAGCAGTTCTTC. Protein: CASSQTSGFYNEQFF.

The J gene is TRBJ2-1, the V gene TRBV27; D is unresolved. The CDR3 contains 13 residues. The V end lost 6 bases, the J end lost 3 bases, and 9 bases lay between the germline ends. CDR1 and CDR2 (germline): MNHEY, SMNVEV (reference sequence). The chain's CDR3 is CASRAGVYNEQFF. CDR3 nucleotides: TGTGCCAGCAGGGCTGGAGTCTACAATGAGCAGTTCTTC.

This clone was seen a single time. The identical CDR3 is also encoded by other nucleotide sequences in the sample. This chain links TRBV6-5 with TRBJ2-7; unclear D gene. V was cut by 4 bases and J by 4 bases, with 5 bases left in between. CDR1 and CDR2 (germline): MNHEY, SVGAGI. The CDR3 runs 11 residues. In DNA, the CDR3 is TGTGCCAGCAGTTCCTATTACGAGCAGTACTTC. Translated, it gives CASSSYYEQYF.

The chain employs TRBV5-1 and TRBJ2-3; 10 bases map to TRBD2. Germline-derived CDR1 and CDR2 are SGHRS and YFSETQ. The V and J ends lost 1 base and 5 bases, in that order; junction bases with no gene match: 1. The CDR3 extends over 14 amino acids. The CDR3 region has the DNA TGCGCCAGCAGCTTGACTAGCGGGATAGATACGCAGTATTTT. Translation gives CASSLTSGIDTQYF.

The chain couples TRBV5-5 to TRBJ2-7, with 9 bases aligning to TRBD1. From germline, CDR1 is SGHKS and CDR2 YYEKEE (reference sequence). J gave up 5 bases and V 4 bases, and 13 bases lay outside the gene matches. The CDR3 length is 16 residues. The CDR3: CASSLRRTGEMDEQYF. Here the CDR3 DNA reads TGTGCCAGCAGCCTTCGCCGGACAGGGGAGATGGACGAGCAGTACTTC.

J is TRBJ1-5 and V is TRBV19, with D tentatively TRBD1 (6 bases). Trimming stripped 2 bases from V and 3 bases from J, with 8 bases between. The germline CDR1 and CDR2 sequences are LNHDA and SQIVND (reference sequence). The CDR3 totals 14 residues. This CDR3 is CASSIQGYNQPQHF. DNA for the CDR3: TGTGCCAGTAGTATACAGGGGTACAATCAGCCCCAGCATTTT.

The table lists this clone with a few counts. The chain carries TRBV4-3 and TRBJ2-1; 10 nucleotides agree with TRBD2. CDR1 and CDR2 (germline): LGHNA, YSLEER. V lost 1 base to trimming and J lost 12 bases; unmatched junction nucleotides: 6. The CDR3 totals 14 residues. CDR3 in amino acids: CASSQGEREGGQFF. The DNA of the CDR3 is TGCGCCAGCAGCCAAGGGGAGCGGGAGGGTGGGCAGTTCTTC.

The chain is built from TRBV6-1 and TRBJ2-6; D is undetermined. V was clipped by 6 bases and J by 4 bases, with 4 bases between them. Germline-derived CDR1 and CDR2 are MNHNS and SASEGT. The CDR3 is 12 amino acids. The CDR3 loop reads CASSRGANVLTF. The CDR3 DNA reads as TGTGCCAGCAGCCGGGGGGCCAACGTCCTGACTTTC.

This clone was seen only a few times. The V and J genes are TRBV5-6 and TRBJ1-5; unclear D gene. The CDR3 sequence is 16 residues long. Germline lookup yields CDR1 SGHDT and CDR2 YYEEEE. V lost 6 bases to trimming and J lost 0 bases, with 16 bases between them. This chain's CDR3 is CASTSWREDSNQPQHF. The DNA for the CDR3 is TGTGCCAGCACCTCATGGCGGGAAGATAGCAATCAGCCCCAGCATTTT.

The chain combines TRBV5-1 with TRBJ2-6; TRBD1 agrees at 7 bases. The CDR3 totals 19 residues. The V gene's germline CDR1 is SGHRS and CDR2 YFSETQ. The trim removed 4 bases at V and 0 bases at J, leaving 13 bases unmatched. The CDR3 DNA reads TGCGCCAGCAGCCTGTTCACGGGACAGTTGGTCTCTGGGGCCAACGTCCTGACTTTC. Protein product: CASSLFTGQLVSGANVLTF. The whole variable domain, filled in from reference TRBV5-1 and TRBJ2-6, reads KAGVTQTPRYLIKTRGQQVTLSCSPISGHRSVSWYQQTPGQGLQFLFEYFSETQRNKGNFPGRFSGRQFSNSRSEMNVSTLELGDSALYLCASSLFTGQLVSGANVLTFGAGSRLTVL.

A few counts support this clone. The gene calls are TRBV5-6 and TRBJ1-1; perhaps TRBD1 as D (5 bases). CDR1 is SGHDT, CDR2 YYEEEE, per germline. The CDR3 is made up of 15 amino acids. Trimming cost V 0 bases and J 5 bases, with 14 bases left between them. The CDR3 DNA reads TGTGCCAGCAGCTTGGAGGCAGGGTATTCTACTGAAGCTTTCTTT. Translated: CASSLEAGYSTEAFF.

J is TRBJ2-5 and V is TRBV27; TRBD2 agrees at 9 bases. Trimming took 5 bases from V and 5 from J; bases not matched to a gene: 9. The CDR3 has 15 residues. Germline V gives CDR1 MNHEY, CDR2 SMNVEV (reference sequence). The CDR3 region has the DNA TGTGCCAGCAGTAGAACCGGGACTAGCAGGGAGACCCAGTACTTC. Its protein is CASSRTGTSRETQYF.